A selection of T cell receptor beta chains follows, all from one sample in a study of vaccination effects on CD4 cells after COVID-19. These receptors lack a known antigen. This table comes from immunoSEQ multiplex PCR, and its TCRdb copy is limited to in-frame clones, with some not included. The table has about 27,000 clones, around 78% seen once. The sequencing used CD4+ T cells from PBMCs cultured with HCoV-NL63 spike peptides, collected before COVID-19 vaccination. These receptors came from a human donor who had a prior SARS-CoV-2 infection. CDR3s include the opening cysteine and the closing phenylalanine or tryptophan. D genes are given only for firm matches. Clone size is shown for a subset of rows, as once, few, many or a class of expanded clone.

V gene	CDR3 length	J gene	D gene	clone size	CDR3 protein	CDR3 DNA
TRBV7-2	15	TRBJ1-2	.	.	CASSLSPLRSYGYTF	TGTGCCAGCAGCTTAAGTCCCTTAAGAAGCTATGGCTACACCTTC
TRBV2	16	TRBJ1-1	.	.	CASSATTRGGNTEAFF	TGTGCCAGCAGCGCTACGACCCGGGGAGGGAACACTGAAGCTTTCTTT
TRBV6-5	15	TRBJ1-4	.	.	CASSPTAQTDEKLFF	TGTGCCAGCAGTCCAACGGCTCAAACCGATGAAAAACTGTTTTTT
TRBV7-7	13	TRBJ2-5	.	.	CASSLSGQETQYF	TGTGCTAGCAGCTTATCTGGCCAAGAGACCCAGTACTTC
TRBV7-9	16	TRBJ2-7	TRBD2	.	CASSFSTSGPSTNQYF	TGTGCCAGCAGCTTCTCAACTAGCGGACCATCTACGAACCAGTACTTC
TRBV2	14	TRBJ2-3	.	.	CASSDQGGTDTQYF	TGTGCCAGCAGTGATCAGGGCGGCACAGATACGCAGTATTTT
TRBV20-1	11	TRBJ2-5	.	.	CSWDGRETQYF	TGCAGTTGGGACGGAAGAGAGACCCAGTACTTC
TRBV12-3/TRBV12-4	12	TRBJ2-1	.	few	CASSHEFNEQFF	TGTGCCAGCAGTCACGAGTTCAATGAGCAGTTCTTC
TRBV15	14	TRBJ2-1	TRBD2	.	CATTSGRAVNEQFF	TGTGCCACCACGAGCGGGAGGGCCGTTAATGAGCAGTTCTTC
TRBV27	17	TRBJ2-6	TRBD1	.	CASSLSRDRVRVNVLTF	TGTGCCAGCAGTTTATCGAGGGACAGGGTTAGGGTCAACGTCCTGACTTTC
TRBV5-4	13	TRBJ2-5	TRBD1	few	CASSGDRVGTQYF	TGTGCCAGCAGCGGCGACAGGGTAGGAACCCAGTACTTC
TRBV12-3/TRBV12-4	12	TRBJ2-3	.	once	CASSPRTTPGYF	TGTGCCAGCAGTCCCAGGACCACGCCAGGGTATTTT
TRBV3-1/TRBV3-2	13	TRBJ2-1	.	once	CASSQFIGNEQFF	TGTGCCAGCAGCCAATTCATCGGTAATGAGCAGTTCTTC
TRBV6-2/TRBV6-3	14	TRBJ2-3	.	.	CASSRPDTTDTQYF	TGTGCCAGCAGCCGTCCGGATACCACAGATACGCAGTATTTT
TRBV2	13	TRBJ1-2	.	.	CASSEWSGYGYTF	TGTGCCAGCAGTGAATGGTCAGGGTATGGCTACACCTTC
TRBV6-2/TRBV6-3	16	TRBJ2-1	.	.	CASSYSRRQVLGEQFF	TGTGCCAGCAGTTACTCTCGGCGGCAGGTTCTCGGTGAGCAGTTCTTC
TRBV10-3	13	TRBJ2-3	.	once	CAISEPRTDTQYF	TGTGCCATCAGTGAGCCGCGCACAGATACGCAGTATTTT
TRBV6-2/TRBV6-3	14	TRBJ1-2	.	few	CASSPRAGPYGYTF	TGTGCCAGCAGCCCCCGGGCCGGTCCATATGGCTACACCTTC
TRBV7-3	17	TRBJ2-2	.	.	CASSLWAGESNTGELFF	TGTGCCAGCAGCTTATGGGCAGGAGAGTCGAACACCGGGGAGCTGTTTTTT
TRBV20-1	14	TRBJ2-2	.	once	CSASRHSNTGELFF	TGCAGTGCTAGTCGGCACTCGAACACCGGGGAGCTGTTTTTT
TRBV5-4	17	TRBJ1-1	.	few	CASSLVGADSPPIEAFF	TGTGCCAGCAGCTTGGTTGGGGCTGACAGCCCTCCTATTGAAGCTTTCTTT
TRBV7-2	14	TRBJ1-2	.	.	CASSLVAGDYGYTF	TGTGCCAGCAGCTTAGTTGCAGGGGACTATGGCTACACCTTC
TRBV2	15	TRBJ1-6	.	few	CASSVGGGNNSPLHF	TGTGCCAGCAGTGTCGGTGGGGGTAATAATTCACCCCTCCACTTT
TRBV7-3	13	TRBJ2-7	.	.	CASSLQAGYEQYF	TGTGCCAGCAGCTTACAGGCAGGGTACGAGCAGTACTTC
TRBV9	16	TRBJ1-3	.	.	CASSPRGDALGNTIYF	TGTGCCAGCAGCCCGAGGGGCGATGCGCTTGGAAACACCATATATTTT
TRBV29-1	13	TRBJ2-1	.	.	CSVASLRPNEQFF	TGCAGCGTTGCCTCCTTGCGGCCCAATGAGCAGTTCTTC
TRBV6-5	16	TRBJ2-5	.	.	CASSYFGGTFQETQYF	TGTGCCAGCAGTTACTTCGGCGGGACATTCCAAGAGACCCAGTACTTC
TRBV10-3	15	TRBJ1-3	.	once	CAISETEGPGNTIYF	TGTGCCATCAGTGAGACCGAAGGGCCCGGAAACACCATATATTTT
TRBV7-9	12	TRBJ1-2	TRBD1	.	CASLGQGDGYTF	TGTGCCAGCTTAGGGCAGGGGGATGGCTACACCTTC
TRBV6-5	15	TRBJ1-2	.	.	CASSYSILGFYGYTF	TGTGCCAGCAGTTACTCGATTCTAGGGTTCTATGGCTACACCTTC
TRBV7-9	13	TRBJ2-7	.	few	CASSLDFSGEQYF	TGTGCCAGCAGCTTAGACTTCTCGGGCGAGCAGTACTTC
TRBV7-2	16	TRBJ2-1	.	.	CASSQLRGRGYDEQFF	TGTGCCAGCAGCCAATTGAGGGGGAGGGGGTATGATGAGCAGTTCTTC
TRBV5-1	14	TRBJ2-1	TRBD2	few	CASSSLAGRNEQFF	TGCGCCAGCAGCTCTCTAGCGGGGAGGAATGAGCAGTTCTTC
TRBV6-6	14	TRBJ2-7	.	.	CASSYEGRSYEQYF	TGTGCCAGCAGTTACGAGGGCCGTTCCTACGAGCAGTACTTC
TRBV7-9	12	TRBJ1-5	.	.	CASSLDTQPQHF	TGTGCCAGCAGCTTAGACACTCAGCCCCAGCATTTT
TRBV4-1	13	TRBJ2-5	TRBD2	once	CASSLAGVETQYF	TGCGCCAGCAGCCTAGCGGGAGTGGAGACCCAGTACTTC
TRBV24-1	15	TRBJ2-7	TRBD2	once	CATSDSSGLSMEQYF	TGTGCCACCAGTGATTCTAGCGGTCTTAGTATGGAGCAGTACTTC
TRBV27	15	TRBJ2-3	.	.	CASSLRRWEADTQYF	TGTGCCAGCAGTTTACGCCGTTGGGAGGCAGATACGCAGTATTTT
TRBV11-3	14	TRBJ2-3	.	.	CASSLGGLTDTQYF	TGTGCCAGCAGCTTGGGGGGGCTAACAGATACGCAGTATTTT
TRBV30	15	TRBJ1-5	TRBD1	.	CAWSARQGVWQPQHF	TGTGCCTGGAGTGCGCGGCAGGGGGTTTGGCAGCCCCAGCATTTT
TRBV6-1	12	TRBJ1-1	.	.	CASSDLRSEAFF	TGTGCCAGCAGTGATCTCAGGAGTGAAGCTTTCTTT
TRBV4-3	16	TRBJ2-3	TRBD2	.	CASSSRTSGSTDTQYF	TGCGCCAGCAGCTCCCGGACTAGCGGGAGCACAGATACGCAGTATTTT
TRBV9	17	TRBJ2-1	.	few	CASSVATGTPGYHEQFF	TGTGCCAGCAGCGTAGCTACCGGGACCCCTGGGTATCATGAGCAGTTCTTC
TRBV9	16	TRBJ2-2	TRBD1	.	CASSVWEGGASGELFF	TGTGCCAGCAGCGTATGGGAAGGGGGCGCGTCCGGGGAGCTGTTTTTT
TRBV7-3	16	TRBJ2-1	TRBD2	.	CASSLTAGLVSDEQFF	TGTGCCAGCAGCTTAACTGCTGGACTAGTCAGCGATGAGCAGTTCTTC
TRBV24-1	18	TRBJ2-3	TRBD2	.	CATSDSRYSGIGTDTQYF	TGTGCCACCAGTGATTCAAGATATAGCGGGATTGGCACAGATACGCAGTATTTT
TRBV5-1	18	TRBJ2-7	TRBD2	.	CASSLGGLAGGTFYEQYF	TGCGCCAGCAGCTTGGGAGGACTGGCGGGGGGTACGTTCTACGAGCAGTACTTC
TRBV28	16	TRBJ1-5	.	.	CASSFFSGSGYQPQHF	TGTGCCAGCAGTTTCTTCTCCGGGTCAGGGTATCAGCCCCAGCATTTT
TRBV11-3	13	TRBJ2-3	.	.	CASSFVRTDTQYF	TGTGCCAGCAGCTTTGTACGGACAGATACGCAGTATTTT
TRBV7-2	15	TRBJ2-2	.	.	CASSLGGPATGELFF	TGTGCCAGCAGCTTAGGCGGGCCAGCCACCGGGGAGCTGTTTTTT
TRBV11-2	13	TRBJ2-5	.	.	CASSLRSGWPQYF	TGTGCCAGCAGCTTACGGTCAGGGTGGCCCCAGTACTTC
TRBV19	16	TRBJ1-2	TRBD1	few	CASNPGTGVLGYGYTF	TGTGCCAGTAACCCCGGGACAGGGGTTTTAGGGTATGGCTACACCTTC
TRBV7-3	13	TRBJ2-1	.	.	CASSFTRDNEQFF	TGTGCCAGCAGCTTTACTCGCGACAATGAGCAGTTCTTC
TRBV7-3	15	TRBJ2-7	TRBD2	.	CASSRASGSVDEQYF	TGTGCCAGCAGCCGCGCTAGCGGGAGCGTCGACGAGCAGTACTTC